These 8 T cell receptor beta chains were all obtained from the same sample, sequenced in a study of shared clonotypes between healthy human individuals. Measured with immunoSEQ multiplex PCR; TCRdb has only the in-frame clones, and not every one. This sample yields more than 400,000 clones, of which about 96% are seen a single time; 0.05% to 0.08% belongs to the top ten. The sample taken for sequencing was naive CD4+ T cells sorted from blood. Noted subset: CD45RA+ positively selected. The receptors here all came from a woman aged 25 to 39 in good health.

The chain employs TRBV28 and TRBJ1-2; 10 bases align to TRBD1. V gave up 8 bases and J gave up 7 bases; unmatched junction bases: 10. The CDR3 is 14 residues long. Germline CDR1 and CDR2: MDHEN and SYDVKM. The CDR3 sequence: CASVTPGQGGGYTF. DNA of the CDR3: TGTGCCAGCGTTACACCTGGACAGGGGGGTGGCTACACCTTC.

This clone was seen a few times. The chain joins TRBV2 to TRBJ1-5; D is uncertain. Between the trimmed V and J ends, which lost 3 bases and 7 bases, there was a span of 13 bases. Germline-derived CDR1 and CDR2 are SNHLY and FYNNEI. The CDR3 contains 14 residues. The CDR3, as DNA: TGTGCCAGCAGTGACGTTAACGAGGAACAGCCCCAGCATTTT. It yields the protein CASSDVNEEQPQHF.

This chain joins TRBV7-2 and TRBJ2-7; TRBD2 matches at 9 bases. Germline CDR1 is SGHTA and CDR2 is FQGNSA. This CDR3 is 15 amino acids long. V lost 5 bases and J lost 3; bases outside the gene matches: 8. The CDR3 sequence: CASSPGVTSGYEQYF. DNA of the CDR3: TGTGCCAGCAGCCCAGGGGTGACTAGCGGCTACGAGCAGTACTTC. Full variable domain (rest looked up from reference TRBV7-2 and TRBJ2-7): GAGVSQSPSNKVTEKGKDVELRCDPISGHTALYWYRQSLGQGLEFLIYFQGNSAPDKSGLPSDRFSAERTGGSVSTLTIQRTQQEDSAVYLCASSPGVTSGYEQYFGPGTRLTVT.

This clone has just one count. V gene TRBV5-1 combines with J gene TRBJ1-3; D call uncertain. In germline, CDR1 is SGHRS, CDR2 YFSETQ. The CDR3 covers 14 residues. The ends were cut back, 2 bases at V and 9 bases at J, with 15 bases in the middle. CDR3 sequence (DNA): TGCGCCAGCAGCTTACCATCCCCAATGGGCACCATATATTTT. It translates to CASSLPSPMGTIYF.

V usage is TRBV12-1 and J usage is TRBJ2-7; the table's D gene call, TRBD1, was not cross checked with the DNA. TRBV12-1 counts as a pseudogene. CDR3 length: 14 residues. The CDR3 sequence: CASSPRQGSYEQYF. The CDR3 DNA is TGTGCCAGCAGCCCAAGACAGGGTTCCTACGAGCAGTACTTC.

The CDR3 nucleotides are TGTGCCAGCAGTCCTCCGAAGGGGGGAACCGGGACTAGCGGGACGTTATACACCAATGAGCAGTTCTTC. This codes for CASSPPKGGTGTSGTLYTNEQFF. The rearrangement links TRBV27 to TRBJ2-1, with 13 bases matching TRBD2. V gave up 5 bases and J gave up 6 bases; unmatched junction bases: 28. Germline CDR1 is MNHEY and CDR2 is SMNVEV (reference sequence). This CDR3 has 23 amino acids.

The chain carries TRBV7-1 and TRBJ1-5; TRBD1 agrees at 8 bases. TRBV7-1 is an open reading frame, and its role is uncertain. Trimming cost V 5 bases and J 1 base; bases outside gene matches: 4. CDR3 length: 15 amino acids. The CDR3 reads CASSVTGGSNQPQHF. DNA of the CDR3: TGTGCCAGCAGCGTTACAGGGGGAAGCAATCAGCCCCAGCATTTT.

The chain is built from TRBV4-3 and TRBJ2-7; TRBD1 matches 7 bases. Germline assignment: CDR1 LGHNA and CDR2 YSLEER. This CDR3 region has 14 residues. J gave up 2 bases and V 1 base, and 2 bases lay outside the gene matches. The CDR3 sequence is CASSQGQGAYEQYF. CDR3 in DNA: TGCGCCAGCAGCCAAGGACAGGGAGCCTACGAGCAGTACTTC.